A single T cell receptor beta chain is shown here with its context. Its antigen remains unknown. The V gene's germline CDR1 is MNHEY and CDR2 SMNVEV (reference sequence). CDR3 length: 17 residues. Germline trimming cut 5 bases from V and 1 base from J; bases unmatched to any gene: 9. The data originate from a study of shared clonotypes between healthy human individuals. Assay: immunoSEQ multiplex PCR; the TCRdb copy retains only in-frame clones and omits some. The sample lists fewer than 3 million clones; about 90% were seen once. Notes on the study in general: Compared with memory subsets, naive subsets generally had larger estimated richness. Against clonotypes common to all four donors, non-shared ones had lower generation probabilities.

Sample: naive CD4+ T cells from PBMCs. Subset of the sample: CD45RA+ positively selected. The rearrangement links TRBV27 to TRBJ1-2; 11 bases are shared with TRBD1. This sequence was found in a man younger than 30 in good health. Some clones in this sample may be carry-over from other donors' samples. The CDR3 DNA is TGTGCCAGCAGTACCCACTGGACAGGGGGCCTTAACTATGGCTACACCTTC. Its translation is CASSTHWTGGLNYGYTF.